This T cell receptor beta chain was found in a study of T cell changes during pregnancy in multiple sclerosis. The data were produced by immunoSEQ multiplex PCR, yet TCRdb's version contains in-frame clones alone and is incomplete. This sample carries roughly 70,000 clones, approximately 91% of them seen once, and the ten largest clones take 2% to 2.5%. CDR3 length: 19 residues. Germline V lookup: CDR1 SGDLS, CDR2 YYNGEE. With 3 bases clipped from V and 0 bases from J, the junction kept 14 bases outside the gene matches. The clonotype comes from a female donor with multiple sclerosis, enrolled in a pregnancy study. This sequence joins TRBV9 and TRBJ1-3; TRBD1 matches at 8 bases. The input for sequencing was peripheral blood, taken in the first trimester of pregnancy. The CDR3 coding sequence is TGTGCCAGCAGCGACAACCGGGACAGGAGTCCCGACTCTGGAAACACCATATATTTT. This translates into CASSDNRDRSPDSGNTIYF.